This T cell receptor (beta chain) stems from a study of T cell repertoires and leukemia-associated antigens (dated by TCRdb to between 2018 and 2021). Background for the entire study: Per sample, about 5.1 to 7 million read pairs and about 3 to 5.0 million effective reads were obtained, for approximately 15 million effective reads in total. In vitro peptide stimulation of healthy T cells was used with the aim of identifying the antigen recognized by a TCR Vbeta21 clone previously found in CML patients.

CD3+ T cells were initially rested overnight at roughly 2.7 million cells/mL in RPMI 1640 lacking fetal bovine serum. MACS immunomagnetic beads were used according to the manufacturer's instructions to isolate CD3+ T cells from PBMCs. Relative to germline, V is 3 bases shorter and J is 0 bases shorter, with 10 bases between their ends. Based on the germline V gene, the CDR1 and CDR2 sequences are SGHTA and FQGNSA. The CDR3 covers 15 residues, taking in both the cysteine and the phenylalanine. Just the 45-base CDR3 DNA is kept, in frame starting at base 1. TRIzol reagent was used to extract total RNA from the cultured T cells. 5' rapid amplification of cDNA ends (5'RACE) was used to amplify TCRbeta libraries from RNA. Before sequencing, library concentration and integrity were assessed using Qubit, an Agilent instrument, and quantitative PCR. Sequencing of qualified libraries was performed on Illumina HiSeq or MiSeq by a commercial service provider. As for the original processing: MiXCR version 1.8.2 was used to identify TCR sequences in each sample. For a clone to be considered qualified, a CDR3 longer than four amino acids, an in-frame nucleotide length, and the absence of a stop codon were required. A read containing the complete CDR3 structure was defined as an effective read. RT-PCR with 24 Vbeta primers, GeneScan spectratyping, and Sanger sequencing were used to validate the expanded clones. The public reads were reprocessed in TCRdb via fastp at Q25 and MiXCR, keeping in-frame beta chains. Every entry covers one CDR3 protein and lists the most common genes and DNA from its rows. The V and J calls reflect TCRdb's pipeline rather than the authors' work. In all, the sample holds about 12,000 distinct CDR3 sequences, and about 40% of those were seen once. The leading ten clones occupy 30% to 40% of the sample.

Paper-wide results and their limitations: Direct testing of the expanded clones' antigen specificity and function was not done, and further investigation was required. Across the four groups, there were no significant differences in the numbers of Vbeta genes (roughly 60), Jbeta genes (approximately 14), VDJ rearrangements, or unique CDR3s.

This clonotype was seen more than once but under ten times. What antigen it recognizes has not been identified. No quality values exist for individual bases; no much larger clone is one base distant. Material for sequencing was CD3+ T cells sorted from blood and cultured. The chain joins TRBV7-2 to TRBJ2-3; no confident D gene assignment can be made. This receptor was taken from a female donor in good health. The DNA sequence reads TGTGCCAGCAGCTTCCCGGGCCCAAGCACAGATACGCAGTATTTT. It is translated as CASSFPGPSTDTQYF.